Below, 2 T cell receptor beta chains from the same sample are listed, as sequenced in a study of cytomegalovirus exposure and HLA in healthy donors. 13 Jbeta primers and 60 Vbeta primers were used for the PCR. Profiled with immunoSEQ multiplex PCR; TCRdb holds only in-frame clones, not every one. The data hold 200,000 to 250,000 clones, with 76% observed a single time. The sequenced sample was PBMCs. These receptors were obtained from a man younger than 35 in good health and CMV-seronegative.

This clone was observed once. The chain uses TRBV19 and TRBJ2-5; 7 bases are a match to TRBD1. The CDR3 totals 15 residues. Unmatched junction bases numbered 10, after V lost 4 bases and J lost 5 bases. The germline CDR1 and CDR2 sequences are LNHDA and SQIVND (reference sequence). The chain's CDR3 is CASSTLQGSSETQYF. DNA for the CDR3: TGTGCCAGTAGTACCTTACAGGGGTCGAGTGAGACCCAGTACTTC.

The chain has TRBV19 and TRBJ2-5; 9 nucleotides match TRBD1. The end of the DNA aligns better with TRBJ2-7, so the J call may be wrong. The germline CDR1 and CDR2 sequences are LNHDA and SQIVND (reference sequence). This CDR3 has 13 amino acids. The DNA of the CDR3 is TGTGCCAGTGGGGGGACAGGGTTTTACGAGCAGTACTTC. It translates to CASGGTGFYEQYF.